Below, 6 T cell receptor beta chains from the same sample are listed, as sequenced in a study of T cell responses to AZD1222 COVID-19 vaccine. Clones were sequenced by immunoSEQ multiplex PCR, and TCRdb holds only the in-frame ones, with some missing. This sample has about 84,000 clones, with about 85% found just once. The source material was peripheral blood, sampled on day 0 of AZD1222 vaccination. The source of these receptors is an adult in good health.

The chain employs TRBV4-1 and TRBJ2-1; D assignment may be TRBD1 or TRBD2 (5 bases each). The V end was cut by 4 bases, the J end by 5 bases, with 9 bases between. Germline CDR1 is MGHRA and CDR2 is YSYEKL. CDR3 length equals 13 residues. CDR3 loop: CASSPGPNNEQFF. CDR3 nucleotides: TGCGCCAGCAGCCCGGGACCTAACAATGAGCAGTTCTTC.

This clone was detected only once. The chain recombines TRBV3-1 (or the pseudogene TRBV3-2) with TRBJ2-7, with D hard to call. Trimming shortened V by 5 bases and J by 2 bases, and 13 bases separated the two germline ends. The germline V gene has CDR1 LGHDT and CDR2 YNNKEL (reference sequence). The CDR3 totals 14 residues. CDR3 DNA sequence: TGTGCCAGCAGCTCGCCGGACCTGCCCTACGAGCAGTACTTC. Its translation: CASSSPDLPYEQYF.

The chain employs TRBV19 and TRBJ1-3, with D possibly TRBD1 on 6 matching bases. V lost 6 bases and J 0 bases, leaving 9 bases between the germline ends. This CDR3 is built from 14 residues. Per the germline V gene, CDR1 is LNHDA and CDR2 is SQIVND (reference sequence). The CDR3 DNA reads as TGTGCCAGTAGCCTCAGGGGCTCTGGAAACACCATATATTTT. Translated: CASSLRGSGNTIYF.

This clone was seen more than once but under ten times. The gene calls are TRBV14 and TRBJ2-5; 11 nucleotides agree with TRBD2. J was trimmed by 3 bases and V by 4 bases; bases with no gene match: 10. The CDR3 totals 17 residues. Germline-derived CDR1 and CDR2 are SGHDN and FVKESK. The CDR3 coding sequence is TGTGCCAGCAGCCTTAGGACTAGCGGGCGTGATGAAGAGACCCAGTACTTC. Translating gives CASSLRTSGRDEETQYF. The complete variable domain, with remaining parts taken from reference TRBV14 and TRBJ2-5, reads EAGVTQFPSHSVIEKGQTVTLRCDPISGHDNLYWYRRVMGKEIKFLLHFVKESKQDESGMPNNRFLAERTGGTYSTLKVQPAELEDSGVYFCASSLRTSGRDEETQYFGPGTRLLVL.

This sequence joins TRBV7-3 and TRBJ1-5; tentative D call: TRBD1 (6 bases). The CDR3 runs 13 residues. Looked up from germline, CDR1 is SGHTA and CDR2 is FQGTGA. Between the trimmed V and J ends, which lost 5 bases and 5 bases, there was a span of 10 bases. The CDR3 DNA reads as TGTGCCAGCAGCCTGTGGACAGATCAGCCCCAGCATTTT. This translates into CASSLWTDQPQHF.

V is TRBV5-1 and J is TRBJ1-4; D unclear. This CDR3 has 14 residues. Germline CDR1 reads SGHRS; CDR2 reads YFSETQ. V was pared by 1 base and J by 5 bases, with 9 bases between. CDR3: CASSLILGNEKLFF. The CDR3 DNA reads TGCGCCAGCAGCTTGATTCTGGGAAATGAAAAACTGTTTTTT.